Shown below are 9 T cell receptor beta chains from a single sample sequenced in a study of T cells in Graves' hyperthyroidism and ophthalmopathy. It was RNA transcripts that yielded the amplified TCR beta CDR3 regions. In the first-round RT-PCR of the TCR CDR3, the HTBI primer set was used. MiXCR was run by TCRdb on the multiplex PCR reads, yielding one entry per CDR3 protein. The table lists roughly 580,000 distinct CDR3 sequences, 46% of them singletons. The material sequenced was peripheral blood or thyroid tissue (not recorded which). Receptor source: a woman between 18 and 29 years old with Graves' hyperthyroidism.

This clonotype was seen a few times. The J gene is TRBJ2-5, the V gene TRBV20-1, with a weak D call TRBD1 (5 bases). CDR1 is DFQATT, CDR2 SNEGSKA, per germline (reference sequence). The V gene lost 1 base and the J gene lost 10 bases, with 16 bases spanning the gap. The CDR3 extends over 13 amino acids. The CDR3 nucleotides are TGCAGTGCTAGAGTAAGGATAACCAGGGACCAGTACTTC. This encodes CSARVRITRDQYF.

The chain recombines TRBV15 with TRBJ2-2; 8 positions match TRBD2. After removal of 3 bases from V and 5 bases from J, the junction contained 2 bases not matched to a gene. CDR1 and CDR2 (germline): LNHNV, YYDKDF (reference sequence). This CDR3 region has 14 residues. For the CDR3, the DNA is TGTGCCACCAGCAGCCCGGGGGGGACCGGGGAGCTGTTTTTT. Encoded protein: CATSSPGGTGELFF.

This clonotype was counted a few times. The V and J genes are TRBV20-1 and TRBJ1-5, with 9 bases fitting TRBD1. Germline CDR1 is DFQATT and CDR2 is SNEGSKA (reference sequence). Trimming cost V 5 bases and J 6 bases; bases outside gene matches: 5. The CDR3 has 13 amino acids. DNA for the CDR3: TGCAGTGCTGCGACAGGGGGAGTTCAGCCCCAGCATTTT. Protein sequence: CSAATGGVQPQHF.

The table lists this clonotype with many counts. The V gene is TRBV29-1, the J gene TRBJ2-2, with a tentative D call TRBD1 (6 bases). The CDR3 is made up of 13 amino acids. V dropped 3 bases and J dropped 7 bases, with 12 bases sitting between them. Germline values: CDR1 SQVTM, CDR2 ANQGSEA. The CDR3 sequence is CSVEFRGHGELFF. DNA for the CDR3: TGCAGCGTTGAGTTCAGGGGCCACGGGGAGCTGTTTTTT.

The chain uses TRBV19 and TRBJ1-5, with D possibly being TRBD1 (5 bases). V was shortened by 7 bases and J by 3 bases, with 13 bases between the two germline ends. CDR3 length equals 14 residues. Germline V gene data show CDR1 as LNHDA and CDR2 as SQIVND (reference sequence). This CDR3 is CASMGPTDNQPQHF. The CDR3 DNA reads TGTGCCAGTATGGGACCGACTGACAATCAGCCCCAGCATTTT.

Of note for this clonotype: A much larger clone differs from this one at a single base, so this may be a read error. V gene TRBV12-5 combines with J gene TRBJ1-3, with a weak D call TRBD1 (6 bases). The CDR3 loop spans 15 amino acids. Per germline, CDR1 LGHNT and CDR2 FRNRAP. CDR3 bases: TGTGCCAGCAGCTCAGGGGCAAACTCTGGAAACACCATATATTTT. Translation: CASSSGANSGNTIYF.

This clonotype showed up many times. This chain joins TRBV2 and TRBJ1-1, with TRBD1 matching 9 bases. The germline V gene encodes CDR1 SNHLY and CDR2 FYNNEI. The ends lost 8 bases at V and 6 bases at J; junction bases unmatched: 4. The CDR3 length is 12 residues. The CDR3 DNA reads as TGTGCCAGCCGGGACAGGGCCCCTGAAGCTTTCTTT. This sequence encodes CASRDRAPEAFF.

This clonotype was seen a single time. CDR3 nucleotide sequence: TGCGCCAGCAGCCTCGGGACAGGGACGGATCAGCCCCAGCATTTT. Protein product: CASSLGTGTDQPQHF. V usage is TRBV5-1 and J usage is TRBJ1-5; TRBD1 matches 9 bases. The CDR3 loop spans 15 amino acids. V shed 4 bases, J shed 5 bases, and the junction held 7 bases outside the gene matches. Germline CDR1 reads SGHRS; CDR2 reads YFSETQ. Combining the CDR3 with reference TRBV5-1 and TRBJ1-5 gives the whole variable domain KAGVTQTPRYLIKTRGQQVTLSCSPISGHRSVSWYQQTPGQGLQFLFEYFSETQRNKGNFPGRFSGRQFSNSRSEMNVSTLELGDSALYLCASSLGTGTDQPQHFGDGTRLSIL.

The chain joins TRBV2 to TRBJ2-2, with 9 nucleotides matching TRBD2. This CDR3 spans 17 amino acids. V lost 6 bases and J lost 4; bases outside the gene matches: 12. CDR1 is SNHLY and CDR2 is FYNNEI in the germline V gene. CDR3 sequence (DNA): TGTGCCAGCAGCGAGGCGAAGTTAGCGGGGGTCACCGGGGAGCTGTTTTTT. This translates into CASSEAKLAGVTGELFF.